These 5 T cell receptor beta chains were all obtained from the same sample, sequenced in a study of cytomegalovirus exposure and HLA in healthy donors. Primers for the PCR totalled 60 Vbeta and 13 Jbeta. Here immunoSEQ multiplex PCR was the method, and the copy in TCRdb shows in-frame clones only, minus some. The sample carries about 150,000 clones, over 70% recorded once. The sequenced sample consisted of PBMCs. These receptors came from a middle-aged man in good health and CMV-seropositive.

V usage is TRBV18 and J usage is TRBJ2-3; D is possibly TRBD2 (5 bases). The CDR3 covers 14 residues. Germline V gene data show CDR1 as KGHSH and CDR2 as LQKENI. The V and J ends lost 6 bases and 0 bases respectively, with 10 bases between them. The CDR3 here is CASSAEDSTDTQYF. For the CDR3, the DNA is TGTGCCAGCTCGGCGGAGGACAGCACAGATACGCAGTATTTT.

This chain uses TRBV15 with TRBJ2-3; the match to TRBD2 covers 8 bases. The germline CDR1 and CDR2 sequences are LNHNV and YYDKDF (reference sequence). Germline trimming cut 5 bases from V and 8 bases from J; bases unmatched to any gene: 12. The CDR3 is 15 residues long. The CDR3 DNA reads as TGTGCCACCAGCCCGAAAGCGGGAGCAGAGGTTACGCAGTATTTT. Residues: CATSPKAGAEVTQYF.

This clone was seen just once. The rearrangement uses TRBV6-6 and TRBJ2-7; D is possibly TRBD2 (6 bases). With 4 bases removed from V and 4 bases from J, the gap between germline ends came to 14 bases. The CDR3 has 14 amino acids. Germline values: CDR1 MNHNY, CDR2 SVGAGI (reference sequence). Written as DNA, the CDR3 is TGTGCCAGCAGTTCGGGGGTAGGGGCTTACGAGCAGTACTTC. This codes for CASSSGVGAYEQYF.

The chain is built from TRBV4-1 and TRBJ2-7; perhaps TRBD2 as D (6 bases). The CDR3 runs to 17 residues. Germline CDR1 reads MGHRA; CDR2 reads YSYEKL. V lost 2 bases to trimming and J lost 1 base, with 18 bases between them. The CDR3 reads CASSQRERDFLSYEQYF. Here the CDR3 DNA reads TGCGCCAGCAGCCAACGAGAGAGGGACTTCTTATCCTACGAGCAGTACTTC.

This rearrangement joins TRBV20-1 to TRBJ1-5; the D is unclear. The CDR3 is made up of 11 amino acids. Germline values: CDR1 DFQATT, CDR2 SNEGSKA (reference sequence). Trimming stripped 6 bases from V and 4 bases from J, with 7 bases between. DNA of the CDR3: TGCAGTGCGGCCGGGAATCAGCCCCAGCATTTT. Residues: CSAAGNQPQHF.